Listed here are 29 T cell receptor beta chains from one sample, sequenced in a study of T cells after somatic rescue of genetic block. Sequencing was performed with immunoSEQ multiplex PCR; in TCRdb, only in-frame clones are kept and a portion is missing. In the table there are roughly 65,000 clones, around 90% of which are singletons. The specimen sequenced was peripheral blood mononuclear cells (PBMCs). Receptor source: a man aged 40-50 years.

CDR3: CASSYGENEQFF. CDR3 sequence (DNA): TGTGCCAGCAGTTACGGGGAGAATGAGCAGTTCTTC. The chain combines TRBV6-5 with TRBJ2-1, with a weak D call TRBD2 (5 bases). The CDR3 covers 12 residues. V lost 2 bases and J lost 7, with 6 bases in between. Germline CDR1 and CDR2: MNHEY and SVGAGI.

In this sample, this clone turned up once. This chain uses TRBV6-1 with TRBJ1-3; D ambiguous. The CDR3 totals 18 residues. The germline V and J ends were trimmed by 0 bases and 5 bases, with 20 bases remaining between them. Germline V gives CDR1 MNHNS, CDR2 SASEGT. DNA of the CDR3: TGTGCCAGCAGTGAAGCGTGGGTGGGGAGCCCGGCCCGAAACACCATATATTTT. It translates to CASSEAWVGSPARNTIYF.

V and J are TRBV4-2 and TRBJ2-7, with 12 bases matching TRBD2. V lost 3 bases and J lost 3; bases outside the gene matches: 6. This CDR3 comprises 16 residues. Germline CDR1 LGHNA, CDR2 YNFKEQ. The CDR3 region has the DNA TGTGCCAGCAGCCAGGATCCGGGACTAGCGGGCTACGAGCAGTACTTC. It is translated as CASSQDPGLAGYEQYF.

The chain carries TRBV5-4 and TRBJ2-7; D possibly corresponds to TRBD1 (5 bases). Germline CDR1 SGHNT, CDR2 YYREEE (reference sequence). V shed 0 bases and J shed 6 bases, with 16 bases lying between them. This CDR3 has 15 residues. Here the CDR3 reads CASSLGQGGPGEQYF. CDR3 coding DNA: TGTGCCAGCAGCTTGGGCCAGGGTGGCCCGGGCGAGCAGTACTTC.

The CDR3 bases are TGTGCCAGCTCCTGGGGTATGACAGATACGCAGTATTTT. As protein: CASSWGMTDTQYF. The chain combines TRBV18 with TRBJ2-3; D unresolved. Trimming pared 6 bases from V and 3 bases from J, leaving 10 bases between. Germline V gives CDR1 KGHSH, CDR2 LQKENI. The CDR3 runs to 13 residues.

This clone was seen only a few times. This chain joins TRBV5-5 and TRBJ2-3, with D unresolved. CDR1 and CDR2 (germline): SGHKS, YYEKEE (reference sequence). This CDR3 spans 13 amino acids. V was shortened by 4 bases and J by 4 bases, with 10 bases between the two germline ends. In DNA form, the CDR3 reads TGTGCCAGCAGCCGGCCAGTGTCAGATACGCAGTATTTT. Translated: CASSRPVSDTQYF.

The count of this clone is one. The chain combines TRBV10-3 with TRBJ2-3; 9 bases fit TRBD1. The CDR3 is 14 amino acids. Germline lookup yields CDR1 ENHRY and CDR2 SYGVKD. V lost 6 bases to trimming and J lost 2 bases; unmatched junction nucleotides: 3. The CDR3 DNA reads as TGTGCCATCAGGGGGGACAGGGTCACAGATACGCAGTATTTT. It is translated as CAIRGDRVTDTQYF.

The gene calls are TRBV5-5 and TRBJ1-5, with D uncertain. The CDR3 has 12 amino acids. The V gene lost 4 bases and the J gene lost 8 bases, with 10 bases spanning the gap. Germline V gene sequence: CDR1 SGHKS, CDR2 YYEKEE (reference sequence). Here the CDR3 DNA reads TGTGCCAGCAGCCCTTGGGGAAAGCCCCAGCATTTT. Its translation: CASSPWGKPQHF. The whole variable domain, filled in from reference TRBV5-5 and TRBJ1-5, reads DAGVTQSPTHLIKTRGQQVTLRCSPISGHKSVSWYQQVLGQGPQFIFQYYEKEERGRGNFPDRFSARQFPNYSSELNVNALLLGDSALYLCASSPWGKPQHFGDGTRLSIL.

V is TRBV5-1 and J is TRBJ2-5; no reliable D call. CDR1 SGHRS and CDR2 YFSETQ come from the germline V gene. V lost 0 bases, J lost 4 bases, and 10 bases lay in between. This CDR3 spans 14 amino acids. The CDR3 nucleotides are TGCGCCAGCAGCTTGGGAACCAGCACAGAGACCCAGTACTTC. It is translated as CASSLGTSTETQYF. The variable domain in full, completed from reference TRBV5-1 and TRBJ2-5, reads KAGVTQTPRYLIKTRGQQVTLSCSPISGHRSVSWYQQTPGQGLQFLFEYFSETQRNKGNFPGRFSGRQFSNSRSEMNVSTLELGDSALYLCASSLGTSTETQYFGPGTRLLVL.

V is TRBV7-9 and J is TRBJ2-1; 7 bases are shared with TRBD1. The CDR3 contains 15 residues. Germline-derived CDR1 and CDR2 are SEHNR and FQNEAQ (reference sequence). V gave up 4 bases and J gave up 4 bases; unmatched junction bases: 7. Here the CDR3 DNA reads TGTGCCAGCAGCTACCCCGGGACAGCTTACAATGAGCAGTTCTTC. Residues: CASSYPGTAYNEQFF.

The table lists this clone with a count of one. The chain couples TRBV6-1 to TRBJ2-7; 9 positions match TRBD1. Germline V CDR1 and CDR2: MNHNS, SASEGT. The CDR3 is 12 residues long. Trimming cost V 8 bases and J 7 bases; bases outside gene matches: 6. The CDR3 nucleotides are TGTGCCAGCCAGGGCGGGACAGGGGAGCAGTACTTC. It codes for CASQGGTGEQYF.

The V and J genes are TRBV2 and TRBJ1-5; D remains unclear. This CDR3 has 15 residues. V shed 3 bases and J shed 0 bases, with 9 bases lying between them. Germline V gene lookup returns CDR1 SNHLY and CDR2 FYNNEI. As DNA, the CDR3 is TGTGCCAGCAGTGACAGGAGCGATAGCAATCAGCCCCAGCATTTT. Its protein is CASSDRSDSNQPQHF.

The V call is TRBV6-5, the J call TRBJ1-2; D gene ambiguous. The germline V and J ends were trimmed by 3 bases and 1 base, with 12 bases remaining between them. CDR1 is MNHEY, CDR2 SVGAGI, per germline. CDR3 length: 15 amino acids. For the CDR3, the DNA is TGTGCCAGCAGTTATCATCAAGACAATAACTATGGCTACACCTTC. Amino acid sequence: CASSYHQDNNYGYTF.

The genes are TRBV14 and TRBJ2-2; D is undetermined. This CDR3 region has 15 residues. Germline V lookup: CDR1 SGHDN, CDR2 FVKESK. V gave up 0 bases and J gave up 0 bases, with 5 bases separating them. CDR3 in DNA: TGTGCCAGCAGCCAAGAGTGGGCGAACACCGGGGAGCTGTTTTTT. It codes for CASSQEWANTGELFF.

The count of this clone is one. This rearrangement joins TRBV6-5 to TRBJ1-4, with 7 positions matching TRBD1. The CDR3 runs to 13 residues. The J segment lost 8 bases and the V segment lost 10 bases, leaving 10 bases of the junction unmatched. Germline V gives CDR1 MNHEY, CDR2 SVGAGI. CDR3 nucleotide sequence: TGTGCCACCCTTGACAGGGAGGGAGAAAAACTGTTTTTT. The encoded protein is CATLDREGEKLFF.

For this clone: Relative to the germline gene, one junction end is altered; a read error may explain this. The genes are TRBV20-1 and TRBJ1-2, with unresolved D. This CDR3 has 8 residues. CDR1 is DFQATT and CDR2 is SNEGSKA in the germline V gene (reference sequence). The CDR3 DNA reads TGCAGTGCTAGAGATCCTCCCTTC. Residues: CSARDPPF.

The genes are TRBV27 and TRBJ2-1, with TRBD1 as a possible D gene (6 bases). CDR1 and CDR2 (germline): MNHEY, SMNVEV (reference sequence). This CDR3 spans 11 amino acids. V was clipped by 10 bases and J by 8 bases, with 12 bases between them. DNA for the CDR3: TGTGCCACAGCGACAGGTCATGAGCAGTTCTTC. Translated, it gives CATATGHEQFF.

This clone appeared once. The V gene is TRBV7-2, the J gene TRBJ1-3, with TRBD1 identical over 9 bases. Germline CDR1 is SGHTA and CDR2 is FQGNSA. The trim removed 4 bases at V and 2 bases at J, leaving 6 bases unmatched. This CDR3 is built from 16 residues. The CDR3 protein is CASSSTRTGAGNTIYF. CDR3 bases: TGTGCCAGCAGCTCAACGAGGACAGGGGCTGGAAACACCATATATTTT.

The gene calls are TRBV12-5 and TRBJ2-1; the D call may be TRBD1 or TRBD2 (5 bases each). The germline V gene has CDR1 LGHNT and CDR2 FRNRAP. The V end was cut by 3 bases, the J end by 5 bases, with 14 bases between. The CDR3 has 15 amino acids. In DNA, the CDR3 is TGTGCTAGTGGTTTCAGTGTCGGGACCCACAATGAGCAGTTCTTC. This codes for CASGFSVGTHNEQFF.

Notes on this clone: This sample also contains other DNA sequences that code for the same CDR3. The rearrangement uses TRBV28 and TRBJ1-2; D unclear. CDR3 size: 12 residues. The germline gives CDR1 MDHEN, CDR2 SYDVKM. V was cut by 3 bases and J by 5 bases, with 7 bases left in between. The CDR3 DNA sequence: TGTGCCAGCAGTTTCGGCAGGTATGGCTACACCTTC. Amino acids: CASSFGRYGYTF.

The chain uses TRBV27 and TRBJ2-1; D ambiguous. V was cut by 4 bases and J by 3 bases, with 13 bases left in between. Germline CDR1 and CDR2: MNHEY and SMNVEV (reference sequence). The CDR3 covers 15 residues. CDR3 in DNA: TGTGCCAGCAGTTGGGCGTACTCAAACTACAATGAGCAGTTCTTC. Translation gives CASSWAYSNYNEQFF.

The CDR3 is CASSAKSGYEQYF. In nucleotides, the CDR3 is TGTGCCAGTAGTGCGAAATCCGGCTACGAGCAGTACTTC. The chain carries TRBV19 and TRBJ2-7, with D unresolved. Trimming removed 5 bases from V and 3 bases from J, with 11 bases in between. The CDR3 runs 13 residues. Per germline, CDR1 LNHDA and CDR2 SQIVND (reference sequence).

CDR3: CASSTPRQTRSGANVLTF. CDR3 sequence (DNA): TGTGCCAGCAGCACCCCCCGGCAGACCCGCTCTGGGGCCAACGTCCTGACTTTC. The rearrangement joins TRBV7-8 to TRBJ2-6; D is uncertain. V gave up 5 bases and J gave up 0 bases, with 17 bases separating them. This CDR3 contains 18 residues. CDR1 and CDR2 (germline): SGHVS, FQNEAQ.

This chain connects TRBV7-6 to TRBJ2-3; TRBD2 agrees at 9 bases. This CDR3 has 16 residues. The V gene's germline CDR1 is SGHVS and CDR2 FNYEAQ. V lost 4 bases and J lost 1; bases outside the gene matches: 6. Here the CDR3 DNA reads TGTGCCAGCAGCTCAGCGGGGACTAGCCGCACAGATACGCAGTATTTT. Protein: CASSSAGTSRTDTQYF. The full variable domain, rest sourced from reference TRBV7-6 and TRBJ2-3, is GAGVSQSPRYKVTKRGQDVALRCDPISGHVSLYWYRQALGQGPEFLTYFNYEAQQDKSGLPNDRFSAERPEGSISTLTIQRTEQRDSAMYRCASSSAGTSRTDTQYFGPGTRLTVL.

The chain uses TRBV7-6 and TRBJ2-7; 10 positions agree with TRBD2. The junction had 7 bases not matched to a gene; V was cut back by 5 bases and J by 3 bases. This CDR3 contains 15 residues. Looked up from germline, CDR1 is SGHVS and CDR2 is FNYEAQ. The CDR3 region has the DNA TGTGCCAGCAGCGTTACTAGCGGGGATAACTACGAGCAGTACTTC. This encodes CASSVTSGDNYEQYF. The complete variable domain, with remaining parts taken from reference TRBV7-6 and TRBJ2-7, reads GAGVSQSPRYKVTKRGQDVALRCDPISGHVSLYWYRQALGQGPEFLTYFNYEAQQDKSGLPNDRFSAERPEGSISTLTIQRTEQRDSAMYRCASSVTSGDNYEQYFGPGTRLTVT.

V is TRBV10-3 and J is TRBJ1-5; weak D call: TRBD1 (5 bases). Deletions cut 2 bases from V and 4 bases from J, with 9 bases between. The CDR3 has 14 amino acids. In germline, CDR1 is ENHRY, CDR2 SYGVKD. The CDR3 sequence is CAISEVGGNQPQHF. The CDR3 bases are TGTGCCATCAGTGAGGTGGGGGGAAATCAGCCCCAGCATTTT.

The V call is TRBV2, the J call TRBJ2-3; 13 bases line up with TRBD2. Trimming at V came to 6 bases and at J to 1 base, leaving 1 base not matched to a gene. This CDR3 is built from 15 residues. In germline, CDR1 is SNHLY, CDR2 FYNNEI. Here the CDR3 reads CASRGTSGGTDTQYF. Written as DNA, the CDR3 is TGTGCCAGCAGAGGGACTAGCGGGGGCACAGATACGCAGTATTTT.

J is TRBJ2-7 and V is TRBV9; 15 bases match TRBD2. Germline V CDR1 and CDR2: SGDLS, YYNGEE. The CDR3 loop spans 17 amino acids. V shed 4 bases, J shed 5 bases, and the junction held 10 bases outside the gene matches. DNA of the CDR3: TGTGCCAGCAGCCCCGGGACTAGCGGGGGGAAATGGGACGAGCAGTACTTC. Amino acids: CASSPGTSGGKWDEQYF.

The V gene is TRBV28, the J gene TRBJ2-7; 14 bases align to TRBD2. The germline gives CDR1 MDHEN, CDR2 SYDVKM. The CDR3 sequence is 15 residues long. V lost 5 bases to trimming and J lost 2 bases; unmatched junction nucleotides: 2. CDR3 residues: CASSQTSGRAYEQYF. In nucleotides, the CDR3 is TGTGCCAGCAGTCAGACTAGCGGGAGGGCCTACGAGCAGTACTTC.